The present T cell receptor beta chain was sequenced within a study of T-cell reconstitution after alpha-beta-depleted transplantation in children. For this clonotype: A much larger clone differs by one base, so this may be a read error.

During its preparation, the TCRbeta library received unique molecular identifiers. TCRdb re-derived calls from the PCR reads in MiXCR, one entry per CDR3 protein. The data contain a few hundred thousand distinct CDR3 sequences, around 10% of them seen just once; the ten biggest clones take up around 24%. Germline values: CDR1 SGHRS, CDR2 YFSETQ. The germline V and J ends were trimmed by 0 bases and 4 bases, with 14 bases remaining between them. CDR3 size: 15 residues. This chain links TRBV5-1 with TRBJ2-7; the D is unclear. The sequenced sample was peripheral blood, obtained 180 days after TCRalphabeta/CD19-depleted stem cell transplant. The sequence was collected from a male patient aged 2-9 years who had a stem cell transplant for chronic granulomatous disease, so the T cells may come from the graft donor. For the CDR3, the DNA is TGCGCCAGCAGCTTGGCCGACCAGTCCGCTTACGAGCAGTACTTC. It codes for CASSLADQSAYEQYF.